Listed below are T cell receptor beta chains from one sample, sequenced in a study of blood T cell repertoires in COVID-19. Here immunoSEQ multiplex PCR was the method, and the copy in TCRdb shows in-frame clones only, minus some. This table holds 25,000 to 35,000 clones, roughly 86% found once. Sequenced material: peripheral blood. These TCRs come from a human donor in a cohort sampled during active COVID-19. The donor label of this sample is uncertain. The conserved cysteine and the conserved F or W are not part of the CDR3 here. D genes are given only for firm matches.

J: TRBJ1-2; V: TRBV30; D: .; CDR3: AWSEAGRRGYT
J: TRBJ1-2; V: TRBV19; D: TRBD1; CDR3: ASSIDRPTGSLGYT
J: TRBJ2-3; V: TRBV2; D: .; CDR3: ASTMRGGNTQY
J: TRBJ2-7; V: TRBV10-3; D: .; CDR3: AISDTGVEQY
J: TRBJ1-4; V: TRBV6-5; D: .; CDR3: ASRATGWTNEKLF
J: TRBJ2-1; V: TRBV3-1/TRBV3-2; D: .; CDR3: ASSRSGDEQF
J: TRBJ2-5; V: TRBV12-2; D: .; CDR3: ASRKPGLAGEETQY
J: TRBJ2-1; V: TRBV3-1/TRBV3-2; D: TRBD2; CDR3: ASSQARSSGGSGRTGDEQF
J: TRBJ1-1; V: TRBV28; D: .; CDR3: ASSFLVGEAF
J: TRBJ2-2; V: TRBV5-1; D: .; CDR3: ASSLGTEYGGELF
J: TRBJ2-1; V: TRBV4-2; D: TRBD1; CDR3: ASSPFTRTGGGNEQF
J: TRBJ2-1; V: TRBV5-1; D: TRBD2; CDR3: ASSGGGRDNEQF
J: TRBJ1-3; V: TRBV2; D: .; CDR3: ASRAESFGNTIY
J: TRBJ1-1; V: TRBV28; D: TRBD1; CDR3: ASSWTGPMNTEAF
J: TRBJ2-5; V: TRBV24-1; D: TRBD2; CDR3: ATRGGLAEQETQY
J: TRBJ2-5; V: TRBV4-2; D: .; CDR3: ASSQGAPGGLGTQY
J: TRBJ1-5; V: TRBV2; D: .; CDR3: ASSEASRQTNQPQH
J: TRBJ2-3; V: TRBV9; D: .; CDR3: ASSVVGGARDTQY
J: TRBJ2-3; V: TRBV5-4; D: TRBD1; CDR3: ASTLGQLKSTDTQY
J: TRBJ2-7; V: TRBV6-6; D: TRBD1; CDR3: ASSYSGQGAYEQY
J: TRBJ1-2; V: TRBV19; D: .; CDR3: ASTPGWGGRISGYT
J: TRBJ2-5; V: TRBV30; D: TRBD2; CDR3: ASRRGRGGDVETQY
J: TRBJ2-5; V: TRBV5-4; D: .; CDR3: ASSSPDYQETQY
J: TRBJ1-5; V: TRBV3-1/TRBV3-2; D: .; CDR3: ASSQAGVGQPQH
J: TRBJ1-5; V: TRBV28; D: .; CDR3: ASSSTGIASNQPQH
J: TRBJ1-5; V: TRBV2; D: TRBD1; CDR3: ASGTGINQPQH
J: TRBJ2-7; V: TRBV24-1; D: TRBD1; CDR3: ATSALGQGNSYEQY